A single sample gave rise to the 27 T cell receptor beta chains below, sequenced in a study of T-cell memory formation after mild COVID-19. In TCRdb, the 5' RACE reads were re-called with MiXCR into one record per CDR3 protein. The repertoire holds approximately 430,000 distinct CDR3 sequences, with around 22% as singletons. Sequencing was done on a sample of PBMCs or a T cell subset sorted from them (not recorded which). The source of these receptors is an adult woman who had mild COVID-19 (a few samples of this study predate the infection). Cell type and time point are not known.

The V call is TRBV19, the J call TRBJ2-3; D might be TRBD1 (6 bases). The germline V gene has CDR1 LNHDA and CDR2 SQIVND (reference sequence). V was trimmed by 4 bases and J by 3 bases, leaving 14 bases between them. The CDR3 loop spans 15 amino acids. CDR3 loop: CASSSSDRRTDTQYF. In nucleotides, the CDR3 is TGTGCCAGTAGTAGTAGTGACAGGCGGACAGATACGCAGTATTTT.

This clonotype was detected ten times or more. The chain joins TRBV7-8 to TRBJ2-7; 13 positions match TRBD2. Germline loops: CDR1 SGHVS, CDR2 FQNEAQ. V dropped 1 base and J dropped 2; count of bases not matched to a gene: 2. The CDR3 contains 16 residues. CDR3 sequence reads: CASSLVGTSGAYEQYF. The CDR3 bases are TGTGCCAGCAGCTTAGTTGGGACTAGCGGGGCCTACGAGCAGTACTTC.

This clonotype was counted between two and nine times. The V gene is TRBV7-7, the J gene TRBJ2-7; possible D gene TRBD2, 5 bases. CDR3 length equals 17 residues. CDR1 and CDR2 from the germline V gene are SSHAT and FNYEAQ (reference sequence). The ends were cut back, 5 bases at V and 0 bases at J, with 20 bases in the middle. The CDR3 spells CASSPIVRQAGSYEQYF. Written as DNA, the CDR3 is TGTGCCAGCAGCCCCATCGTTAGGCAGGCGGGCTCCTACGAGCAGTACTTC.

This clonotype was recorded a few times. The DNA of the CDR3 is TGTGCCAGTAGTACCCTCCCCGCTGGAAACGAGCAGTACTTC. Its translation: CASSTLPAGNEQYF. The chain combines TRBV19 with TRBJ2-7; D remains ambiguous. This CDR3 comprises 14 residues. CDR1 and CDR2 (germline): LNHDA, SQIVND (reference sequence). Between the trimmed V and J ends, which lost 4 bases and 5 bases, there was a span of 15 bases.

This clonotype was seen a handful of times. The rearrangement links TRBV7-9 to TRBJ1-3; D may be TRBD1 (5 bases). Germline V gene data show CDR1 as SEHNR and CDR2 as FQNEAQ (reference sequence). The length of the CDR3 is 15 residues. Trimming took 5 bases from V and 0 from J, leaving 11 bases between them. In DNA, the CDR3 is TGTGCCAGCAGCGCGGGACTGAACTCTGGAAACACCATATATTTT. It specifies CASSAGLNSGNTIYF.

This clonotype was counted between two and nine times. CDR3 amino acids: CASSQAPQTDTQYF. The CDR3 DNA follows: TGCGCCAGCAGCCAAGCCCCCCAGACAGATACGCAGTATTTT. The genes are TRBV4-3 and TRBJ2-3; D remains ambiguous. There are 14 residues in the CDR3. Per the germline V gene, CDR1 is LGHNA and CDR2 is YSLEER. Trimming removed 1 base from V and 3 bases from J, with 8 bases in between.

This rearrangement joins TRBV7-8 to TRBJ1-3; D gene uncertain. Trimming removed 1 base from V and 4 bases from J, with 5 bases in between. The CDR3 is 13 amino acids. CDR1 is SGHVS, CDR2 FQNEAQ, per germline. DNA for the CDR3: TGTGCCAGCAGCTTAGGCAGGGGAAACACCATATATTTT. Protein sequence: CASSLGRGNTIYF.

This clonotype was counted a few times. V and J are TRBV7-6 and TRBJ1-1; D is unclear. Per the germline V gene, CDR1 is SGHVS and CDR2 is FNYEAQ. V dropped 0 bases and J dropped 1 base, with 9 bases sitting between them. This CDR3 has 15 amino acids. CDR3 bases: TGTGCCAGCAGCTTAGCGCTGATGGGGAACACTGAAGCTTTCTTT. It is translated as CASSLALMGNTEAFF.

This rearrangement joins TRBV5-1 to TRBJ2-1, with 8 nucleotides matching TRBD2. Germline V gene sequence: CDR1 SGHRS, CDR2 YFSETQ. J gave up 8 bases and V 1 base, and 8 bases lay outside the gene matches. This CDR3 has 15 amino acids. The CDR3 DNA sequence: TGCGCCAGCAGCTTGAGGAGCGGGAGTCACTATGAGCAGTTCTTC. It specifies CASSLRSGSHYEQFF.

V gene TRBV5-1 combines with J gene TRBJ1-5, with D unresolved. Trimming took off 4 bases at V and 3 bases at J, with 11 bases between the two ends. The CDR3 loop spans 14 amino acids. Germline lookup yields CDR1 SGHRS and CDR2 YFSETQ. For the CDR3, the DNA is TGCGCCAGCAGCCCGGTTCCGAACAATCAGCCCCAGCATTTT. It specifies CASSPVPNNQPQHF.

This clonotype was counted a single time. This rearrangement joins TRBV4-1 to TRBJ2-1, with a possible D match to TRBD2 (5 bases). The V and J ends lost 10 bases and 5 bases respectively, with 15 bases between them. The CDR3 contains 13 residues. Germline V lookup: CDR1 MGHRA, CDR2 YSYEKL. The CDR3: CATGDYIHNEQFF. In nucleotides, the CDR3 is TGCGCCACCGGGGATTATATACACAATGAGCAGTTCTTC.

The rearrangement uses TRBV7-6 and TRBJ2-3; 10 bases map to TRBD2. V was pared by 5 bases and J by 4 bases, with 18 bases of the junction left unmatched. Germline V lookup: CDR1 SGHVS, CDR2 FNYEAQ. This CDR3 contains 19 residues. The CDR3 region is CASSPRLTSAGGPPDTQYF. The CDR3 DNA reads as TGTGCCAGCAGCCCACGACTGACTTCAGCGGGAGGGCCACCAGATACGCAGTATTTT. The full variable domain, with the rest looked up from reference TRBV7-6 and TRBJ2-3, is GAGVSQSPRYKVTKRGQDVALRCDPISGHVSLYWYRQALGQGPEFLTYFNYEAQQDKSGLPNDRFSAERPEGSISTLTIQRTEQRDSAMYRCASSPRLTSAGGPPDTQYFGPGTRLTVL.

CDR3 amino acids: CASSLAKIRGPSGTEAFF. DNA for the CDR3: TGTGCCAGCAGCTTAGCGAAGATCCGGGGCCCATCCGGCACTGAAGCTTTCTTT. The chain employs TRBV7-9 and TRBJ1-1, with D perhaps TRBD1 (5 bases). CDR1 and CDR2 from the germline V gene are SEHNR and FQNEAQ (reference sequence). Trimming took off 0 bases at V and 4 bases at J, with 21 bases between the two ends. This CDR3 contains 18 residues.

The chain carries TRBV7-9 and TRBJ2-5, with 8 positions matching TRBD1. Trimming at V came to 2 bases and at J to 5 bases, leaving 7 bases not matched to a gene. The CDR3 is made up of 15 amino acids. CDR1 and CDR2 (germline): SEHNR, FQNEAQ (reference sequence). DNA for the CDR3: TGTGCCAGCAGCTTAACGCAGGGGGCGAGGGAGACCCAGTACTTC. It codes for CASSLTQGARETQYF.

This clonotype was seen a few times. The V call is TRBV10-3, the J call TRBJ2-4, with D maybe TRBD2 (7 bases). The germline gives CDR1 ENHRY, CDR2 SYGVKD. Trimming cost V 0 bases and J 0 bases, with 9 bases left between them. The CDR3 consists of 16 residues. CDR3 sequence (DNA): TGTGCCATCAGTGAGTCGGGGGGGCTAGCCAAAAACATTCAGTACTTC. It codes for CAISESGGLAKNIQYF.

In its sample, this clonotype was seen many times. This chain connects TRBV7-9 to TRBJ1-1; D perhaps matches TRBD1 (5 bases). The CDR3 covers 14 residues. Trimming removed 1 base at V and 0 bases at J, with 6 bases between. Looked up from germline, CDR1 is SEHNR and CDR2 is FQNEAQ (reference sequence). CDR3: CASSLVGVNTEAFF. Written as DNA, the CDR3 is TGTGCCAGCAGCTTAGTGGGGGTGAACACTGAAGCTTTCTTT.

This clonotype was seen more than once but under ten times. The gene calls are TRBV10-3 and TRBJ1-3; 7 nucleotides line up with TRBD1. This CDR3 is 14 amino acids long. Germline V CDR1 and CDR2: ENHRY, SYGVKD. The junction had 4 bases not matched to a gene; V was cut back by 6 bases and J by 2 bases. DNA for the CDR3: TGTGCCATCAGGCCCGACAGGGCTGGAAACACCATATATTTT. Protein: CAIRPDRAGNTIYF.

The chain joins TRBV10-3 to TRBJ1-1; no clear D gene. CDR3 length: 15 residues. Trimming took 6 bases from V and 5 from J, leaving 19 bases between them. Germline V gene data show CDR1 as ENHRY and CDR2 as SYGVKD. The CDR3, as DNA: TGTGCCATCAGCCCCGGACCTCCACGCGGAACTGAAGCTTTCTTT. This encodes CAISPGPPRGTEAFF.

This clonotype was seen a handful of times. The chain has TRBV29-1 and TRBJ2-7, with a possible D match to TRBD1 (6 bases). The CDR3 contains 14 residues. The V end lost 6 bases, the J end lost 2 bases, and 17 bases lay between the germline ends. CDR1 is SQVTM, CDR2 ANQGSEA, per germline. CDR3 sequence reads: CSVRDFRGTYEQYF. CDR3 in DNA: TGCAGCGTACGTGACTTCAGGGGCACCTACGAGCAGTACTTC.

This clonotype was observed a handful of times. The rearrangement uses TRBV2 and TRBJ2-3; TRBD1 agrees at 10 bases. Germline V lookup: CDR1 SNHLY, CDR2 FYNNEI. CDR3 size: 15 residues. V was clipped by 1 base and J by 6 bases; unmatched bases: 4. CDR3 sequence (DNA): TGTGCCAGCAGTGAAGGGGACAGGGGTTGGGATACGCAGTATTTT. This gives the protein CASSEGDRGWDTQYF.

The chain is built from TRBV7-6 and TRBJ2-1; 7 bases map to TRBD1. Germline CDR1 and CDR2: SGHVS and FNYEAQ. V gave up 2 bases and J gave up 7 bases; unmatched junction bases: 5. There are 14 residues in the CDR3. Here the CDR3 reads CASSLRRDSNEQFF. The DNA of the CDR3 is TGTGCCAGCAGCTTAAGAAGGGACAGTAATGAGCAGTTCTTC.

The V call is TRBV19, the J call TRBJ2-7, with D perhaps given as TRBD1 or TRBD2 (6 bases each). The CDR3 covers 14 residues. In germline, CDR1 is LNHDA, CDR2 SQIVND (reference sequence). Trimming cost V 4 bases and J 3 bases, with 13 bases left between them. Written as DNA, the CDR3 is TGTGCCAGTAGTAGGCGGGACAAGGGCTACGAGCAGTACTTC. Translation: CASSRRDKGYEQYF.

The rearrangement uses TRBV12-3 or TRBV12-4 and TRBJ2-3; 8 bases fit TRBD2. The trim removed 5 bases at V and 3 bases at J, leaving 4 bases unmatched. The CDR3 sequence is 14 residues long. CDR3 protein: CASSAGLETDTQYF. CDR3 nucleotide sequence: TGTGCCAGCAGTGCGGGACTAGAAACAGATACGCAGTATTTT.

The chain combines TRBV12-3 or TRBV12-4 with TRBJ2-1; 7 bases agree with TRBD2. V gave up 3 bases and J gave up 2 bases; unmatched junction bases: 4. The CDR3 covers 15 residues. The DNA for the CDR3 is TGTGCCAGCAGTTTCCGTGCGGGGGCCTACAATGAGCAGTTCTTC. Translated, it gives CASSFRAGAYNEQFF.

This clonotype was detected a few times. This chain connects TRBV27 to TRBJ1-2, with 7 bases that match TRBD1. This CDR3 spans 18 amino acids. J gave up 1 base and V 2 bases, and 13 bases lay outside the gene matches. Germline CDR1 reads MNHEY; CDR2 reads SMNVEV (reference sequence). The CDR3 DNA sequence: TGTGCCAGCAGTTTAGGGAGACAGGGCATGTTGATTAACTATGGCTACACCTTC. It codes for CASSLGRQGMLINYGYTF.

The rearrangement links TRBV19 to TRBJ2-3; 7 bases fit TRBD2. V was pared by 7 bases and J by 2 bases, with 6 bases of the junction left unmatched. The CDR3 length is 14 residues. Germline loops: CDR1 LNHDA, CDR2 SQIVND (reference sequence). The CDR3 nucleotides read TGTGCCAGTAACATAGCGGGCCACACAGATACGCAGTATTTT. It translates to CASNIAGHTDTQYF.

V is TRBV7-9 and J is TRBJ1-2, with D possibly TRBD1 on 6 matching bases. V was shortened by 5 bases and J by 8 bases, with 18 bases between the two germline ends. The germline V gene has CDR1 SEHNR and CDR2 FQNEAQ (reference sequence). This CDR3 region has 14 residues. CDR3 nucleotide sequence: TGTGCCAGCAGCCCTATCGAGGGGGGGGACGGCTACACCTTC. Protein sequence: CASSPIEGGDGYTF.